This TCR beta chain was sequenced in a study of response to subunit inactivated influenza vaccine. This clonotype was seen only a few times. The target antigen is unknown. Study-wide results and caveats: Each seasonal influenza vaccination, the authors suggested, recruits few new T cells.

TCRdb fed the RT-PCR reads into MiXCR, producing one record per CDR3 protein. The data contain about 800,000 distinct CDR3 sequences, 20% to 25% of them singletons. This sequence was found in a man aged 45-60 years who received an inactivated influenza vaccine. Sequenced material: PBMCs from blood, taken 4 to 6 days after vaccination.

CDR3 DNA: TGTGCCAGCAGTTCGGGCTCAGATACGCAGTATTTT. Amino acids: CASSSGSDTQYF. The chain employs TRBV12-3 or TRBV12-4 and TRBJ2-3; D is uncertain. CDR3 length equals 12 residues. V was cut by 4 bases and J by 4 bases, with 6 bases left in between.